This T cell receptor (beta chain) was retrieved from a study of shared clonotypes between healthy human individuals. The V end lost 4 bases, the J end lost 0 bases, and 12 bases lay between the germline ends. CDR3 length: 16 residues. Germline V gene sequence: CDR1 MDHEN, CDR2 SYDVKM. Execution of the assay was at deep level. The table came from immunoSEQ multiplex PCR; TCRdb's copy has only in-frame clones and leaves some out. Here the sample spans around 500,000 clones, roughly 77% being singletons. Material for sequencing was PBMCs. The genes are TRBV28 and TRBJ2-2; TRBD1 is a possible D gene (6 bases). The sequence was collected from a woman aged 40-49 years in good health. Some clones in this sample may be carry-over from other donors' samples. CDR3 sequence reads: CASSSYRATNTGELFF. CDR3 in DNA: TGTGCCAGCAGTTCTTACAGGGCGACGAACACCGGGGAGCTGTTTTTT.